Described below is a single T cell receptor beta chain sequence and its context. Its antigen remains unknown. The data stem from a study of breast tumors, draining lymph nodes, adjacent tissues. The lymph nodes were axillary draining lymph nodes from breast cancer patients. Broader study findings: Tumor and nontumor repertoires were significantly more similar in luminal-like than in basal-like breast cancer. That most tumor T cells come from lymph nodes remained unproven. Most tumor T cells seemingly derive from lymph node, then expand in tumor.

The CDR3 covers 16 residues. Germline V lookup: CDR1 KGHSH, CDR2 LQKENI. V lost 4 bases, J lost 3 bases, and 16 bases lay in between. TCRdb reanalysed the multiplex PCR reads using MiXCR and keeps one entry per CDR3 protein. The top ten hold about 3.7% of the sample, which has about 120,000 distinct CDR3 sequences, just under 20% seen once. The clonotype was recovered from a female donor with breast cancer. Some clones in this sample may be carry-over from other donors' samples. The V call is TRBV18, the J call TRBJ2-1; a weak D match, TRBD1 (6 bases). The sequenced material came from axillary lymph node tissue. CDR3 sequence reads: CASSQDRPGVYNEQFF. The CDR3 DNA sequence: TGTGCCAGCTCACAAGACAGACCAGGGGTCTACAATGAGCAGTTCTTC.